A selection of T cell receptor beta chains follows, all from one sample in a study of beta chain features in type 1 diabetes. Profiling relied on immunoSEQ multiplex PCR, and the TCRdb table lists in-frame clones only, not all of them. The sample lists hundreds of thousands of clones; around 30% were seen once. Sequencing used naive CD4+ T cells from blood. These receptors came from a man younger than 35 in good health. Both conserved end residues are part of each CDR3. D genes are given only for firm matches. The size field is filled for only some rows; it gives once, few, many or a size class.

d_gene: .; j_gene: TRBJ1-2; abundance: .; v_gene: TRBV2; CDR3aa: CASMNGLNYGYTF; CDR3nt: TGTGCCAGCATGAACGGATTAAACTATGGCTACACCTTC
d_gene: TRBD2; j_gene: TRBJ2-1; abundance: once; v_gene: TRBV7-2; CDR3aa: CASSLIFLSGNLGFF; CDR3nt: TGTGCCAGCAGCTTAATCTTTTTAAGCGGGAATTTGGGGTTCTTC
d_gene: .; j_gene: TRBJ2-3; abundance: few; v_gene: TRBV7-9; CDR3aa: CASSTKPGTAKYTDTQYF; CDR3nt: TGTGCCAGCAGCACCAAACCCGGGACGGCTAAATACACAGATACGCAGTATTTT
d_gene: TRBD2; j_gene: TRBJ2-1; abundance: few; v_gene: TRBV9; CDR3aa: CASSVETSGYNEQFF; CDR3nt: TGTGCCAGCAGCGTAGAGACTAGCGGTTACAATGAGCAGTTCTTC
d_gene: .; j_gene: TRBJ2-2; abundance: .; v_gene: TRBV7-9; CDR3aa: CASSLHTGELFF; CDR3nt: TGTGCCAGCAGCTTACACACCGGGGAGCTGTTTTTT
d_gene: .; j_gene: TRBJ2-5; abundance: .; v_gene: TRBV28; CDR3aa: CASSHDEGHKLETQYF; CDR3nt: TGTGCCAGCAGTCACGACGAGGGACACAAGTTGGAGACCCAGTACTTC
d_gene: .; j_gene: TRBJ2-2; abundance: .; v_gene: TRBV29-1; CDR3aa: CSLLGESQNGELFF; CDR3nt: TGCAGCCTCCTCGGGGAGAGTCAGAACGGGGAGCTGTTTTTT
d_gene: .; j_gene: TRBJ1-2; abundance: few; v_gene: TRBV29-1; CDR3aa: CSVAPRQALRGYTF; CDR3nt: TGCAGCGTTGCACCGCGACAGGCGCTAAGGGGCTACACCTTC
d_gene: .; j_gene: TRBJ2-7; abundance: few; v_gene: TRBV5-1; CDR3aa: CASSLVGQGYEQYF; CDR3nt: TGCGCCAGCAGCTTGGTAGGCCAGGGGTACGAGCAGTACTTC
d_gene: TRBD2; j_gene: TRBJ2-4; abundance: few; v_gene: TRBV10-3; CDR3aa: CAISESGGLAKNIQYF; CDR3nt: TGTGCCATCAGTGAATCGGGAGGCTTAGCCAAAAACATTCAGTACTTC
d_gene: .; j_gene: TRBJ1-2; abundance: .; v_gene: TRBV30; CDR3aa: CAWSRLSGGYTF; CDR3nt: TGTGCCTGGAGCCGACTATCGGGGGGCTACACCTTC
d_gene: .; j_gene: TRBJ2-3; abundance: .; v_gene: TRBV29-1; CDR3aa: CSVGDPSLADTQYF; CDR3nt: TGCAGCGTTGGGGACCCCTCGCTTGCAGATACGCAGTATTTT
d_gene: .; j_gene: TRBJ2-6; abundance: few; v_gene: TRBV7-2; CDR3aa: CASSLGDSGANVLTF; CDR3nt: TGTGCCAGCAGCTTAGGGGACTCTGGGGCCAACGTCCTGACTTTC
d_gene: .; j_gene: TRBJ1-2; abundance: few; v_gene: TRBV25-1; CDR3aa: CASALGNYGYTF; CDR3nt: TGTGCCAGCGCTCTTGGGAACTATGGCTACACCTTC
d_gene: TRBD1; j_gene: TRBJ1-2; abundance: .; v_gene: TRBV5-1; CDR3aa: CASSLEGQGTNGYTF; CDR3nt: TGCGCCAGCAGCTTAGAAGGACAGGGGACTAATGGCTACACCTTC
d_gene: TRBD1; j_gene: TRBJ1-2; abundance: .; v_gene: TRBV30; CDR3aa: CAWSTGAYGYTF; CDR3nt: TGTGCCTGGAGTACAGGGGCCTATGGCTACACCTTC
d_gene: .; j_gene: TRBJ1-2; abundance: few; v_gene: TRBV29-1; CDR3aa: CSVGTDYGYTF; CDR3nt: TGCAGCGTAGGGACGGATTATGGCTACACCTTC
d_gene: TRBD1; j_gene: TRBJ2-5; abundance: few; v_gene: TRBV11-2; CDR3aa: CASEDRVRETQYF; CDR3nt: TGTGCCAGCGAAGACAGGGTTCGAGAGACCCAGTACTTC
d_gene: TRBD2; j_gene: TRBJ2-7; abundance: few; v_gene: TRBV29-1; CDR3aa: CSGLGLAGGREQYF; CDR3nt: TGCAGCGGGTTAGGACTAGCGGGAGGGCGCGAGCAGTACTTC
d_gene: .; j_gene: TRBJ1-4; abundance: .; v_gene: TRBV29-1; CDR3aa: CSVDGGQQGEKLFF; CDR3nt: TGCAGCGTTGATGGGGGCCAGCAGGGAGAAAAACTGTTTTTT
d_gene: .; j_gene: TRBJ1-5; abundance: few; v_gene: TRBV30; CDR3aa: CAWSGQINQPQHF; CDR3nt: TGTGCCTGGAGTGGCCAGATTAATCAGCCCCAGCATTTT
d_gene: .; j_gene: TRBJ2-7; abundance: .; v_gene: TRBV6-6; CDR3aa: CASSQNSYEQYF; CDR3nt: TGTGCCAGCAGTCAGAACTCCTACGAGCAGTACTTC
d_gene: TRBD2; j_gene: TRBJ2-1; abundance: few; v_gene: TRBV7-2; CDR3aa: CASSLELAGGFNEQFF; CDR3nt: TGTGCCAGCAGCTTAGAATTAGCGGGAGGGTTCAATGAGCAGTTCTTC